These T cell receptor beta chains were read from a single sample in a study of human T cells and chemical hapten exposure. TCRdb reanalysed the RACE reads using MiXCR and keeps one entry per CDR3 protein. The repertoire holds tens of thousands of distinct CDR3 sequences, with 7.4% as singletons. Material: whole blood. The receptors here all came from a human donor in good health. Some clones in this sample may be carry-over from other donors' samples. CDR3s include the opening cysteine and the closing phenylalanine or tryptophan. The D gene is left open where the match is weak. Not all rows give a size; the values are once, few, many and, for expanded clones, a class.

many	-	TRBV6-6	14	TRBJ2-7	CASRPSAVSYEQYF	TGTGCCAGCCGACCATCGGCAGTCTCCTACGAGCAGTACTTC
many	TRBD1	TRBV27	17	TRBJ2-2	CASSLSRQGGNTGELFF	TGTGCCAGCAGTTTATCGAGACAGGGGGGTAACACCGGGGAGCTGTTTTTT
-	-	TRBV12-3/TRBV12-4	12	TRBJ1-1	CASSGGRTEAFF	TGTGCCAGCAGTGGCGGTCGCACTGAAGCTTTCTTT
few	TRBD1	TRBV20-1	13	TRBJ1-1	CSARTGADTEAFF	TGCAGTGCTAGAACAGGGGCGGACACTGAAGCTTTCTTT
few	TRBD2	TRBV24-1	14	TRBJ2-5	CATRSSGVAGTQYF	TGTGCCACCAGGTCCAGCGGGGTCGCGGGGACCCAGTACTTC
few	-	TRBV6-1	12	TRBJ1-2	CASSDGLYGYTF	TGTGCCAGCAGTGACGGGCTCTATGGCTACACCTTC
few	-	TRBV5-1	15	TRBJ1-6	CASSLDTPNNSPLHF	TGCGCCAGCAGCTTGGACACACCGAATAATTCACCCCTCCACTTT
-	-	TRBV10-3	14	TRBJ2-1	CAISESGGNNEQFF	TGTGCCATCAGTGAGTCGGGCGGAAACAATGAGCAGTTCTTC
-	TRBD1	TRBV15	14	TRBJ1-2	CATSRGGQGGGYTF	TGTGCCACCAGCAGAGGGGGACAGGGAGGAGGCTACACCTTC
many	TRBD1	TRBV7-9	17	TRBJ1-6	CASSLGSGTGLNSPLHF	TGTGCCAGCAGCTTGGGGAGTGGGACAGGGTTAAATTCACCCCTCCACTTT
many	-	TRBV5-1	14	TRBJ1-3	CASSLQGSGNTIYF	TGCGCCAGCAGCTTGCAAGGGTCCGGAAACACCATATATTTT
many	TRBD2	TRBV10-2	15	TRBJ2-2	CASSGGRDSPGELFF	TGCGCCAGCAGTGGCGGGAGGGATAGCCCCGGGGAGCTGTTTTTT
many	TRBD2	TRBV5-6	15	TRBJ2-3	CASSPGLAGSDTQYF	TGTGCCAGCAGCCCAGGACTAGCGGGGTCAGATACGCAGTATTTT
many	-	TRBV29-1	15	TRBJ2-1	CSVEDPSQGINEQFF	TGCAGCGTTGAAGATCCGAGCCAGGGTATCAATGAGCAGTTCTTC
many	-	TRBV6-2/TRBV6-3	17	TRBJ2-6	CASSGDFVNSGANVLTF	TGTGCCAGCAGCGGGGACTTCGTCAATTCTGGGGCCAACGTCCTGACTTTC
-	-	TRBV7-2	15	TRBJ2-3	CASSSDSSSTDTQYF	TGTGCCAGCAGCTCGGACTCCTCGTCCACAGATACGCAGTATTTT
many	-	TRBV10-3	14	TRBJ1-5	CAISESTGNQPQHF	TGTGCCATCAGTGAGTCAACAGGGAACCAGCCCCAGCATTTT
many	-	TRBV29-1	15	TRBJ2-7	CSVEDYQDKAYEQYF	TGCAGCGTTGAAGATTACCAAGACAAGGCCTACGAGCAGTACTTC
medium-sized	-	TRBV11-2	13	TRBJ2-3	CASTPTDPDTQYF	TGTGCCAGCACCCCGACGGATCCAGATACGCAGTATTTT
few	-	TRBV4-3	16	TRBJ1-4	CASSQEMSGFNEKLFF	TGCGCCAGCAGCCAAGAGATGAGCGGATTTAATGAAAAACTGTTTTTT
many	-	TRBV5-5	15	TRBJ1-1	CASSKAGRMDTEAFF	TGTGCCAGCAGCAAGGCTGGACGGATGGACACTGAAGCTTTCTTT
few	TRBD2	TRBV2	16	TRBJ2-1	CASSVASGRSRNEQFF	TGTGCCAGCAGTGTGGCTAGCGGGAGGTCTAGAAATGAGCAGTTCTTC
medium-sized	-	TRBV29-1	14	TRBJ1-2	CSVEEDEGVYGYTF	TGCAGCGTTGAAGAGGACGAGGGGGTCTATGGCTACACCTTC
many	TRBD1	TRBV6-2/TRBV6-3	13	TRBJ2-1	CASSRTGGDRQFF	TGTGCCAGCAGCAGGACAGGGGGCGACCGACAGTTCTTC
many	TRBD1	TRBV9	14	TRBJ1-5	CASSLTGNGQPQHF	TGTGCCAGCAGCCTGACAGGGAATGGTCAGCCCCAGCATTTT
many	-	TRBV5-1	15	TRBJ2-1	CASSLIRVTLDEQFF	TGCGCCAGCAGCTTGATCAGGGTGACCCTGGATGAGCAGTTCTTC
many	-	TRBV29-1	10	TRBJ2-3	CSVGPDTQYF	TGCAGCGTTGGTCCGGATACGCAGTATTTT
many	-	TRBV6-1	10	TRBJ1-1	CASSDTEAFF	TGTGCCAGCAGCGATACTGAAGCTTTCTTT
few	-	TRBV5-4	16	TRBJ1-4	CASSGGYRGELGKLFF	TGTGCCAGCAGCGGAGGATATCGTGGCGAGCTGGGAAAACTGTTTTTT
many	-	TRBV7-9	15	TRBJ2-3	CASSLAGTPTDTQYF	TGTGCCAGCAGCTTAGCCGGGACACCCACAGATACGCAGTATTTT
-	-	TRBV3-1	15	TRBJ2-5	CASSQTSGFQETQYF	TGTGCCAGCAGCCAAACCAGCGGATTCCAAGAGACCCAGTACTTC
-	-	TRBV5-1	15	TRBJ2-3	CASSLDLISTDTQYF	TGCGCCAGCAGCTTGGATCTAATTAGCACAGATACGCAGTATTTT
-	-	TRBV2	13	TRBJ2-7	CASTSNPRYEQYF	TGTGCCAGCACCTCGAATCCGAGATACGAGCAGTACTTC
few	TRBD1	TRBV12-3/TRBV12-4	18	TRBJ2-3	CASSLPPGQFSSTDTQYF	TGTGCCAGCAGTCTGCCCCCGGGACAGTTTTCTAGCACAGATACGCAGTATTTT
many	TRBD1	TRBV29-1	13	TRBJ1-1	CSVGLRGDTEAFF	TGCAGCGTGGGACTCAGGGGGGACACTGAAGCTTTCTTT
many	-	TRBV11-2	13	TRBJ2-7	CASSLEPGNEQYF	TGTGCCAGCAGCTTAGAACCCGGGAACGAGCAGTACTTC
many	-	TRBV3-1	14	TRBJ1-2	CASSQDTAGYGYTF	TGTGCCAGCAGCCAAGATACGGCAGGCTATGGCTACACCTTC
many	TRBD1	TRBV12-3/TRBV12-4	16	TRBJ1-4	CASSLRGRPSNEKLFF	TGTGCCAGCAGTCTCAGGGGGCGACCCTCTAATGAAAAACTGTTTTTT
many	-	TRBV29-1	10	TRBJ2-7	CSVGEYEQYF	TGCAGCGTTGGGGAGTACGAGCAGTACTTC
-	TRBD2	TRBV5-1	18	TRBJ2-7	CASSAGLAGTSGSYEQYF	TGCGCCAGCAGCGCGGGACTAGCGGGGACCTCCGGCTCCTACGAGCAGTACTTC
-	-	TRBV2	15	TRBJ1-2	CASSEEGLANYGYPF	TGTGCCAGCAGTGAAGAGGGTCTTGCTAACTATGGCTACCCCTTC
many	-	TRBV28	15	TRBJ2-3	CASSTLAGITDTQYF	TGTGCCAGCAGTACCCTGGCGGGAATCACAGATACGCAGTATTTT
many	TRBD1	TRBV20-1	15	TRBJ2-1	CSAPYLGQGYNEQFF	TGCAGTGCACCATACCTAGGACAGGGGTACAATGAGCAGTTCTTC
few	-	TRBV7-2	15	TRBJ2-1	CASSQGLPGMNEQFF	TGTGCCAGCAGCCAAGGGCTCCCCGGCATGAATGAGCAGTTCTTC
many	TRBD1	TRBV29-1	13	TRBJ1-4	CSAARDSNEKLFF	TGCAGCGCCGCCCGGGACAGTAATGAAAAACTGTTTTTT